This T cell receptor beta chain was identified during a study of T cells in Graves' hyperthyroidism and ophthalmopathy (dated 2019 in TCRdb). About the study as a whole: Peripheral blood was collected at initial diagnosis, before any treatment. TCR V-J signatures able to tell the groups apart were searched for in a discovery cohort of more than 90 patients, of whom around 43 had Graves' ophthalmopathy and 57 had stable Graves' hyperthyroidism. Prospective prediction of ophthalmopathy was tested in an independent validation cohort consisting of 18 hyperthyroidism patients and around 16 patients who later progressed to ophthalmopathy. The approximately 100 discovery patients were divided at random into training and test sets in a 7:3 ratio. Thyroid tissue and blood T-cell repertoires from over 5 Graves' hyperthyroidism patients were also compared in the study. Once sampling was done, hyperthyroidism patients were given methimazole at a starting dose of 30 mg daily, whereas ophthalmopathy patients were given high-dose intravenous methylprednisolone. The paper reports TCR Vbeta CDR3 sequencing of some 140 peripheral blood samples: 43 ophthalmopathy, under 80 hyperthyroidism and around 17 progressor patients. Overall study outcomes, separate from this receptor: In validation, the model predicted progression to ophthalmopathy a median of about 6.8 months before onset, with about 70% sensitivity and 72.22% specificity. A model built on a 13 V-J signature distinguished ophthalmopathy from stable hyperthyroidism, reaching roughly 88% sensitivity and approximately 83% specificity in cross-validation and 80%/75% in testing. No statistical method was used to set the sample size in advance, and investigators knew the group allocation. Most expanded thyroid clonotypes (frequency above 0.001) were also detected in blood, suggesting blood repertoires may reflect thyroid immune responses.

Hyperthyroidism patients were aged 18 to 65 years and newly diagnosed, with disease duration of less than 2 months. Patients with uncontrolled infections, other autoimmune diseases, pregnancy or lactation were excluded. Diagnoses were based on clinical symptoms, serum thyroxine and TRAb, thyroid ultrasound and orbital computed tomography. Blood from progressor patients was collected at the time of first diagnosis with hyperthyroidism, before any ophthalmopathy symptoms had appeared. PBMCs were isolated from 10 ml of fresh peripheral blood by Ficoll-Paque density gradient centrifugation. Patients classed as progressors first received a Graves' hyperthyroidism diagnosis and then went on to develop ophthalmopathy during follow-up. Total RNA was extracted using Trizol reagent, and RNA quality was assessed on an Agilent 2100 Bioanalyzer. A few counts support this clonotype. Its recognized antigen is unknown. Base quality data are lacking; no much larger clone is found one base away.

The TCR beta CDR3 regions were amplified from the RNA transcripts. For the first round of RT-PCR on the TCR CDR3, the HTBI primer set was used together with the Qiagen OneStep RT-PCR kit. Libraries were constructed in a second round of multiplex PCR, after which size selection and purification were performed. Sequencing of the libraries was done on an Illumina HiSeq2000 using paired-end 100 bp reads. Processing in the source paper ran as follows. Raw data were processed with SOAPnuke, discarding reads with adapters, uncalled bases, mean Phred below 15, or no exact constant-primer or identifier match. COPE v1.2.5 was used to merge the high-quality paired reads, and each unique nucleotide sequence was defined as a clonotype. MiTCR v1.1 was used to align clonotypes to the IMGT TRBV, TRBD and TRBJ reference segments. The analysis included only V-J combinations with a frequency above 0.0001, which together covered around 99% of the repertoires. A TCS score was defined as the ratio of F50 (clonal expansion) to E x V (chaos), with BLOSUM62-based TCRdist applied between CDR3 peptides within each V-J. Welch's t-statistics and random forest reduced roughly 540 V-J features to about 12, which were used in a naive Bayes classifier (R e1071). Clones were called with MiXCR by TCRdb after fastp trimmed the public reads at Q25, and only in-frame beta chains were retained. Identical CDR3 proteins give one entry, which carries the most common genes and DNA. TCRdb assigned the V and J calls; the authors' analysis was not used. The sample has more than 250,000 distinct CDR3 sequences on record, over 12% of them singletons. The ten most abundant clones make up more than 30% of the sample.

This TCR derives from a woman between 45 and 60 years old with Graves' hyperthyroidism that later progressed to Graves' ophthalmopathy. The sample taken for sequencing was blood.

The DNA reads as follows: TGTGCCAGCAGTGTCCAGGCTGGGGCCAACGTCCTGACTTTC. The translation is CASSVQAGANVLTF. The chain links TRBV6-4 with TRBJ2-6; confidence is insufficient to name the D gene. The CDR3 has 14 amino acids, counting the end cysteine and phenylalanine. Only the CDR3 part of the read is kept: 42 bases, read in frame from the first base. The germline V gene yields MRHNA for CDR1 and SNTAGT for CDR2. Deletion took 4 bases off V and 2 bases off J, with a span of 6 bases between the germline ends.